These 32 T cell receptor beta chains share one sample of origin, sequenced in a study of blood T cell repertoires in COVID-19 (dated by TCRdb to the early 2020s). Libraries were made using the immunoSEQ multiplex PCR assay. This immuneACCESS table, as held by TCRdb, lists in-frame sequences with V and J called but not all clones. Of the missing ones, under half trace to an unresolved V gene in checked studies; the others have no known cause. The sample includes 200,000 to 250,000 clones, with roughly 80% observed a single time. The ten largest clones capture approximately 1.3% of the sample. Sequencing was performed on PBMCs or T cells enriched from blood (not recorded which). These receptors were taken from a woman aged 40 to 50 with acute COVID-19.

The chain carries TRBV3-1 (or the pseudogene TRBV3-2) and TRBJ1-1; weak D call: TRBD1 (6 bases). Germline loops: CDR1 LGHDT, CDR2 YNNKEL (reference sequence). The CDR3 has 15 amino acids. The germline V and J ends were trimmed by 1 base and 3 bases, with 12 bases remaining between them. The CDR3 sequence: CASSQVGQTHTEAFF. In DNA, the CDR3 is TGTGCCAGCAGCCAAGTTGGACAGACTCACACTGAAGCTTTCTTT.

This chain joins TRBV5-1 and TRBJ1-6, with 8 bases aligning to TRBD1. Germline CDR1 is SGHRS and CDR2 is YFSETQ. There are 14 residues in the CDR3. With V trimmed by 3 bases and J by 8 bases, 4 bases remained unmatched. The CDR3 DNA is TGCGCCAGCAGCTCCAGGGGGCTGGATTCACCCCTCCACTTT. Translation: CASSSRGLDSPLHF. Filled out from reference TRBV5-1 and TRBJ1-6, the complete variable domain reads KAGVTQTPRYLIKTRGQQVTLSCSPISGHRSVSWYQQTPGQGLQFLFEYFSETQRNKGNFPGRFSGRQFSNSRSEMNVSTLELGDSALYLCASSSRGLDSPLHFGNGTRLTVT.

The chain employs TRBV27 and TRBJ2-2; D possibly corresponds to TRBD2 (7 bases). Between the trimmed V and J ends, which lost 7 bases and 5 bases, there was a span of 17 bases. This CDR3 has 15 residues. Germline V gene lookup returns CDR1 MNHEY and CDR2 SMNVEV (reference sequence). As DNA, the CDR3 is TGTGCCAGCACCCTGGGGGGGCTAGGGACCGGGGAGCTGTTTTTT. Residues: CASTLGGLGTGELFF.

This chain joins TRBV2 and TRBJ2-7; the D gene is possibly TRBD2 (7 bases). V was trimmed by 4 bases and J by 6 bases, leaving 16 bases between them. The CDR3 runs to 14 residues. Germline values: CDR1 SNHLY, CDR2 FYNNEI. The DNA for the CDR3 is TGTGCCAGCAGTGTAAAAGGGGGAGGGTCCGAGCAGTACTTC. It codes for CASSVKGGGSEQYF.

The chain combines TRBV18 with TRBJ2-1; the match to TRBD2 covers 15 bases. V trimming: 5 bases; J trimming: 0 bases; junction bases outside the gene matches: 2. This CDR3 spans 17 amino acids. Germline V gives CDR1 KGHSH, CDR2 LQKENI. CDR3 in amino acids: CASSWTSGGGSYNEQFF. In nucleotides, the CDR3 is TGTGCCAGCTCATGGACTAGCGGGGGGGGCTCCTACAATGAGCAGTTCTTC.

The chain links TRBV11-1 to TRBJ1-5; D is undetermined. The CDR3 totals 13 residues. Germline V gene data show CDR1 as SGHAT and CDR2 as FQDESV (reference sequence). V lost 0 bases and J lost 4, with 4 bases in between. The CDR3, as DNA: TGTGCCAGCAGCTTAGCCGGGAATCAGCCCCAGCATTTT. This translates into CASSLAGNQPQHF.

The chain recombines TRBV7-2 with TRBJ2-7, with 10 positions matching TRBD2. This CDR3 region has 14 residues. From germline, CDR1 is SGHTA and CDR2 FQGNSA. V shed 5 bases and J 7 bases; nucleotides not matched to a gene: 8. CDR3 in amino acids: CASSLSGGAEEQYF. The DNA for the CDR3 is TGTGCCAGCAGCCTCAGCGGGGGGGCCGAGGAGCAGTACTTC.

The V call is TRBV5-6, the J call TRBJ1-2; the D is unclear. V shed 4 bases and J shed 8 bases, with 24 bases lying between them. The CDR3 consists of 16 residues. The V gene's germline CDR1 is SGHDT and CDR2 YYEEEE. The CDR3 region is CASSPPMVGGLSGYTF. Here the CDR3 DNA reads TGTGCCAGCAGCCCCCCAATGGTCGGTGGACTGAGCGGCTACACCTTC.

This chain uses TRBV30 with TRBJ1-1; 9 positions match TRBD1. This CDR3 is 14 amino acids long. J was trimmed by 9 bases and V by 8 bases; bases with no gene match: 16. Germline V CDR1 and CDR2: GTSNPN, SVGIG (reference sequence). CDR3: CAQGGDREGGKAFF. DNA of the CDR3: TGTGCCCAAGGGGGGGACAGGGAAGGTGGAAAAGCTTTCTTT.

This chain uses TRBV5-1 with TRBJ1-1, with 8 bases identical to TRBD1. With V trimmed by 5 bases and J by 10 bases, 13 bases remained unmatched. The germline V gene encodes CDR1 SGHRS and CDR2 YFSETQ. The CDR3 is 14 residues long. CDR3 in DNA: TGCGCCAGCAGGTGGGGACAGGCCCGGACGGGAGCTTTCTTT. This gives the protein CASRWGQARTGAFF. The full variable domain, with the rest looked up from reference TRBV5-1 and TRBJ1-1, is KAGVTQTPRYLIKTRGQQVTLSCSPISGHRSVSWYQQTPGQGLQFLFEYFSETQRNKGNFPGRFSGRQFSNSRSEMNVSTLELGDSALYLCASRWGQARTGAFFGQGTRLTVV.

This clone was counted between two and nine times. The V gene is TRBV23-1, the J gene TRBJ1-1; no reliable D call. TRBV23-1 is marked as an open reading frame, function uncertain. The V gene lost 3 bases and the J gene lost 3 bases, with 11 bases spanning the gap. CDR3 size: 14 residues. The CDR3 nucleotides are TGCGCCAGCAGTCAGGAGAGGTCTTACACTGAAGCTTTCTTT. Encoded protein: CASSQERSYTEAFF.

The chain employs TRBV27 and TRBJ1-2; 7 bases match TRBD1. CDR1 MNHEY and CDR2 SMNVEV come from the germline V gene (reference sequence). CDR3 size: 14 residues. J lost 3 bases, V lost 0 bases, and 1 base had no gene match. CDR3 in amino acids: CASSLSGGHYGYTF. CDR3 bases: TGTGCCAGCAGTTTATCAGGGGGCCACTATGGCTACACCTTC.

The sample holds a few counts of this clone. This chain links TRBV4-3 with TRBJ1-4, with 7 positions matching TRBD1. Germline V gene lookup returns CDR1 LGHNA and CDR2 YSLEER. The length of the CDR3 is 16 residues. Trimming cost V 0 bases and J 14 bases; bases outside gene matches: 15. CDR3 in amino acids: CASSQDGSERGLGLFF. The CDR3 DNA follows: TGCGCCAGCAGCCAAGATGGGTCGGAAAGGGGGCTCGGTCTGTTTTTT.

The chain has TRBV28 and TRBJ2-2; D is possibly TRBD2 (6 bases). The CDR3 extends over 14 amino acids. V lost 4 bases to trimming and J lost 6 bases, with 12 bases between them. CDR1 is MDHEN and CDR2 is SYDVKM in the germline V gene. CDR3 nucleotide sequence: TGTGCCAGCAGTTGGGGCGGGAAGTCCGGGGAGCTGTTTTTT. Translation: CASSWGGKSGELFF.

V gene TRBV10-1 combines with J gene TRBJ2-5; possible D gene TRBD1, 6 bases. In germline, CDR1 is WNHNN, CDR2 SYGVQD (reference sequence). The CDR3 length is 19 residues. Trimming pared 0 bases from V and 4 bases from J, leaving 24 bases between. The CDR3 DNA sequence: TGCGCCAGCAGTGAGTCGAAGATGGGGCGAGGGGGATCAGGAGAGACCCAGTACTTC. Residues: CASSESKMGRGGSGETQYF.

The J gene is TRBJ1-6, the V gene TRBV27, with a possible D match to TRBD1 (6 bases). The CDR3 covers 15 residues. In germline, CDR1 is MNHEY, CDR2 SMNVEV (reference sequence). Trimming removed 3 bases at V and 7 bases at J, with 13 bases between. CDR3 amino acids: CASSLGALPNSPLHF. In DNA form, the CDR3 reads TGTGCCAGCAGTTTGGGGGCCCTGCCAAATTCACCCCTCCACTTT.

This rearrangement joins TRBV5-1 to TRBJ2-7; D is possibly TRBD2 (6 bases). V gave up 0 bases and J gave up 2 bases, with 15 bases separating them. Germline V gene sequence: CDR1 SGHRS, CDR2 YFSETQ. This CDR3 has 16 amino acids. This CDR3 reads CASSLASGRGTYEQYF. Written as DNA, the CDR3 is TGCGCCAGCAGCTTGGCCTCGGGACGGGGGACCTACGAGCAGTACTTC.

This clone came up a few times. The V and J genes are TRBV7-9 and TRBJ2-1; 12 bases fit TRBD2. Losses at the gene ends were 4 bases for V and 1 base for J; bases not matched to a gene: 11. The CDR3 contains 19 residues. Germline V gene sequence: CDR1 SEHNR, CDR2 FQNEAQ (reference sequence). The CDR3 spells CASSYSWASGRGSYNEQFF. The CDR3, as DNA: TGTGCCAGCAGCTATTCCTGGGCTAGCGGGAGGGGGTCCTACAATGAGCAGTTCTTC. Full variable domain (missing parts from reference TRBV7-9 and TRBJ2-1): DTGVSQNPRHKITKRGQNVTFRCDPISEHNRLYWYRQTLGQGPEFLTYFQNEAQLEKSRLLSDRFSAERPKGSFSTLEIQRTEQGDSAMYLCASSYSWASGRGSYNEQFFGPGTRLTVL.

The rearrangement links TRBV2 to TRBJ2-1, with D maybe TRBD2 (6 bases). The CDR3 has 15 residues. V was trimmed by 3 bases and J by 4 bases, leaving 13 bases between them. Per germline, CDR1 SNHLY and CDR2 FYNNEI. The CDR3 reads CASSDSAGVYNEQFF. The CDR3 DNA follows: TGTGCCAGCAGTGATTCAGCGGGCGTGTACAATGAGCAGTTCTTC.

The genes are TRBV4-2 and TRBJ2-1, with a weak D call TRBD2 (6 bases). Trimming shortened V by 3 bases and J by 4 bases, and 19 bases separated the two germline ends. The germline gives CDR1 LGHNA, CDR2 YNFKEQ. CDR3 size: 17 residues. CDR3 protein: CASSQGGNPEGYNEQFF. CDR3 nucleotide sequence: TGTGCCAGCAGCCAGGGCGGGAATCCCGAAGGTTACAATGAGCAGTTCTTC.

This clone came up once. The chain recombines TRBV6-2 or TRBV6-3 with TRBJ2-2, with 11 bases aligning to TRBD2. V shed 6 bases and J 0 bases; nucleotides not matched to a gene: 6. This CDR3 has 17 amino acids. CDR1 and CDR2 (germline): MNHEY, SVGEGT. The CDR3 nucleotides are TGTGCCAGCAGATACGGGACTAGCGGAACGAACACCGGGGAGCTGTTTTTT. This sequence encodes CASRYGTSGTNTGELFF.

The CDR3 DNA follows: TGTGCCAGCAGGAAGGACAGGGGCTATGGCTACACCTTC. It specifies CASRKDRGYGYTF. The chain has TRBV28 and TRBJ1-2, with TRBD1 matching 9 bases. Germline lookup yields CDR1 MDHEN and CDR2 SYDVKM. The CDR3 spans 13 residues. Trimming removed 6 bases from V and 4 bases from J; junction bases left unmatched: 3.

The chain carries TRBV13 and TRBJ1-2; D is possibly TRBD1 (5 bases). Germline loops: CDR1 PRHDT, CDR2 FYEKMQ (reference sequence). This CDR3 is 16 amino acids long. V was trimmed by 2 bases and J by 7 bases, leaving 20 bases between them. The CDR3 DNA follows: TGTGCCAGCAGCTTACAAGGGGCGAAGGGATTGTCTGGCTACACCTTC. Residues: CASSLQGAKGLSGYTF.

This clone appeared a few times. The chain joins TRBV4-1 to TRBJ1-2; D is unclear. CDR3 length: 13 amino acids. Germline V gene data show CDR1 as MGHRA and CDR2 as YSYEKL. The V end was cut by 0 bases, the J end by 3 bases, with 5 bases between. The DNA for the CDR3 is TGCGCCAGCAGCCAAGACGGGTACTATGGCTACACCTTC. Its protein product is CASSQDGYYGYTF.

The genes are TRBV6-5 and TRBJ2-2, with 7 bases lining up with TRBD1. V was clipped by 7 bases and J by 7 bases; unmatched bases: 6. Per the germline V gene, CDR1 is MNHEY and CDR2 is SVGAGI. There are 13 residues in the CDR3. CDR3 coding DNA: TGTGCCAGCATCGGACAGGTTGTCGGGGAGCTGTTTTTT. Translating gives CASIGQVVGELFF.

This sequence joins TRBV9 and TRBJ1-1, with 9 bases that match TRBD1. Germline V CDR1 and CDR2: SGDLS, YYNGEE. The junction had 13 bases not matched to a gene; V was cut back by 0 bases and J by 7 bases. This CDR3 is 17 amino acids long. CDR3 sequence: CASSVGGGQGKLGEAFF. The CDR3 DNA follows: TGTGCCAGCAGCGTAGGCGGCGGACAGGGGAAATTAGGTGAAGCTTTCTTT.

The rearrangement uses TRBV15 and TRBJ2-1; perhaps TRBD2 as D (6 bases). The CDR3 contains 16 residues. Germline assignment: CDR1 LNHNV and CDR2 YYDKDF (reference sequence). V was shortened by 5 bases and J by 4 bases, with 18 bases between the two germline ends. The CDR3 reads CATSVLTSTEYNEQFF. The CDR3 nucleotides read TGTGCCACCAGCGTGCTCACTAGCACCGAATACAATGAGCAGTTCTTC.

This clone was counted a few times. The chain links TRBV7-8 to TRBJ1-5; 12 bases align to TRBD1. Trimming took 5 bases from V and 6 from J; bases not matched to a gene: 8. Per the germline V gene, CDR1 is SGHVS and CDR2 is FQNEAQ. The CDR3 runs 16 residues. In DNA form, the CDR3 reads TGTGCCAGCAGCCGTAGGGGACAGGGGGCAGGTCAGCCCCAGCATTTT. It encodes CASSRRGQGAGQPQHF.

The CDR3 region has the DNA TGCAGCGTTGTACGACAGGTGAACACTGAAGCTTTCTTT. The encoded protein is CSVVRQVNTEAFF. This sequence joins TRBV29-1 and TRBJ1-1; weak D call: TRBD1 (6 bases). The CDR3 has 13 residues. Deletions cut 4 bases from V and 0 bases from J, with 9 bases between. The germline V gene has CDR1 SQVTM and CDR2 ANQGSEA.

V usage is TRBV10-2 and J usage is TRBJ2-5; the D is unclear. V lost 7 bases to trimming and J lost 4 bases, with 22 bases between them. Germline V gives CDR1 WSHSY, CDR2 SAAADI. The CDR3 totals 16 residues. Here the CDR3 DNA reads TGCGCCAGCACCGACCTTCAAGTGCGGATAGGAGAGACCCAGTACTTC. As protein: CASTDLQVRIGETQYF.

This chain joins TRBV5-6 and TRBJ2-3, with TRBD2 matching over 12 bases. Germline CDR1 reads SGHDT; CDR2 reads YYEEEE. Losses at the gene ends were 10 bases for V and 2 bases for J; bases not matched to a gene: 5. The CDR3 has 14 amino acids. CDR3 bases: TGTGCCGGGGGACTAGCGGGCACCACAGATACGCAGTATTTT. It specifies CAGGLAGTTDTQYF.

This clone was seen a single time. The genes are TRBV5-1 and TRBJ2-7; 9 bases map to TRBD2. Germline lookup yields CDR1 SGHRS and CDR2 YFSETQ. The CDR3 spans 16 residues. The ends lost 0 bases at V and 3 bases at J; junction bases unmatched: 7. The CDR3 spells CASSLGAGGADYEQYF. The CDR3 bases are TGCGCCAGCAGCTTGGGCGCGGGGGGGGCCGACTACGAGCAGTACTTC.